Below are 18 T cell receptor beta chains sequenced from a single sample in a study of vaccination and CD4 T cells after COVID-19. The treatment here: roughly 11-day PBMC culture with coronavirus spike peptide pools or control peptides (ViraFEST assay). Their specific antigens are unknown. Researchers used the Oncomine TCR Beta short-read assay to sequence DNA from cultured CD4+ T cells. Each CDR3 protein gets one entry after TCRdb re-called the PCR reads with MiXCR. The sample carries 15,000 to 20,000 distinct CDR3 sequences, around half recorded once. Source: CD4+ T cells from blood, cultured in vitro, taken before SARS-CoV-2 vaccination. These receptors were collected from a human donor who had recovered from COVID-19.

The sample holds a few counts of this clonotype. The rearrangement uses TRBV20-1 and TRBJ1-6; D might be TRBD1 (6 bases). Germline CDR1 is DFQATT and CDR2 is SNEGSKA (reference sequence). The germline V and J ends were trimmed by 2 bases and 9 bases, with 20 bases remaining between them. CDR3 size: 16 residues. The CDR3 DNA follows: TGCAGTGCTAGAACCGGTGCGGACAGTTGGTCTTCACCCCTCCACTTT. It encodes CSARTGADSWSSPLHF.

In its sample, this clonotype was seen a few times. The chain uses TRBV21-1 and TRBJ2-5. TRBV21-1 counts as a pseudogene. The CDR3 totals 14 residues. The chain's CDR3 is CASSKLEYQETQYF. CDR3 DNA: TGTGCCAGCAGCAAACTTGAGTACCAAGAGACCCAGTACTTC.

This clonotype showed up just once. The chain uses TRBV6-5 and TRBJ2-1, with 9 bases fitting TRBD2. There are 15 residues in the CDR3. Trimming cost V 2 bases and J 8 bases; bases outside gene matches: 7. Germline-derived CDR1 and CDR2 are MNHEY and SVGAGI. CDR3 DNA: TGTGCCAGCAGTTACGGCCTAGCGGGACCCTATGAGCAGTTCTTC. Protein sequence: CASSYGLAGPYEQFF.

The chain recombines TRBV20-1 with TRBJ1-2; D is possibly TRBD1 (5 bases). Germline CDR1 is DFQATT and CDR2 is SNEGSKA (reference sequence). CDR3 size: 17 residues. Trimming removed 0 bases from V and 1 base from J, with 18 bases in between. The CDR3 spells CSARDQGNRPHNYGYTF. The CDR3 coding sequence is TGCAGTGCTAGAGATCAGGGAAACCGACCCCATAACTATGGCTACACCTTC.

V is TRBV27 and J is TRBJ2-4; 8 positions match TRBD2. The CDR3 spans 14 residues. Germline values: CDR1 MNHEY, CDR2 SMNVEV (reference sequence). Trimming at V came to 2 bases and at J to 7 bases, leaving 4 bases not matched to a gene. CDR3 nucleotide sequence: TGTGCCAGCAGTTTAGCGGGAGGTGGGAACATTCAGTACTTC. It translates to CASSLAGGGNIQYF.

The chain is built from TRBV2 and TRBJ2-5; D not resolved. The V and J ends lost 6 bases and 2 bases respectively, with 7 bases between them. In germline, CDR1 is SNHLY, CDR2 FYNNEI. The CDR3 runs to 12 residues. For the CDR3, the DNA is TGTGCCAGCAGGGCCGAACAAGAGACCCAGTACTTC. Translating it yields CASRAEQETQYF. The entire variable domain, with the rest obtained from reference TRBV2 and TRBJ2-5, is as follows: EPEVTQTPSHQVTQMGQEVILRCVPISNHLYFYWYRQILGQKVEFLVSFYNNEISEKSEIFDDQFSVERPDGSNFTLKIRSTKLEDSAMYFCASRAEQETQYFGPGTRLLVL.

This clonotype appeared a few times. This rearrangement joins TRBV27 to TRBJ2-7, with D perhaps TRBD1 or TRBD2 (5 bases each). This CDR3 is built from 14 residues. V was clipped by 3 bases and J by 4 bases, with 13 bases between them. The germline V gene has CDR1 MNHEY and CDR2 SMNVEV (reference sequence). DNA for the CDR3: TGTGCCAGCAGTTTTACCGGGGCCCTGTACGAGCAGTACTTC. Protein sequence: CASSFTGALYEQYF.

This clonotype was detected a few times. The chain has TRBV24-1 and TRBJ2-3; TRBD2 aligns across 11 bases. Germline V gene data show CDR1 as KGHDR and CDR2 as SFDVKD. CDR3 size: 21 residues. J was trimmed by 3 bases and V by 4 bases; bases with no gene match: 20. As DNA, the CDR3 is TGTGCCACCAGTGACCCCCCGGGAACTAGCGGGAGTGGAGGACGGACAGATACGCAGTATTTT. This sequence encodes CATSDPPGTSGSGGRTDTQYF.

The chain is built from TRBV12-3 or TRBV12-4 and TRBJ2-3, with a possible D match to TRBD2 (5 bases). This CDR3 is 13 amino acids long. V dropped 8 bases and J dropped 2 bases, with 11 bases sitting between them. This CDR3 reads CASFPGDTDTQYF. The CDR3 nucleotides read TGTGCCAGCTTCCCCGGGGACACAGATACGCAGTATTTT.

This chain uses TRBV19 with TRBJ2-4; D not certain. Trimming took off 5 bases at V and 3 bases at J, with 11 bases between the two ends. The CDR3 extends over 14 amino acids. CDR1 and CDR2 from the germline V gene are LNHDA and SQIVND (reference sequence). For the CDR3, the DNA is TGTGCCAGTAGTTCCCAGGAAGTCAAAAACATTCAGTACTTC. Protein sequence: CASSSQEVKNIQYF.

The CDR3 DNA follows: TGTGCCTGCCCTAGCGGGACGCACCCAGATACGCAGTATTTT. Translating gives CACPSGTHPDTQYF. This chain connects TRBV30 to TRBJ2-3; 9 nucleotides line up with TRBD2. The ends lost 6 bases at V and 4 bases at J; junction bases unmatched: 8. CDR3 length: 14 amino acids. Germline loops: CDR1 GTSNPN, CDR2 SVGIG (reference sequence). The entire variable domain, with the rest obtained from reference TRBV30 and TRBJ2-3, is as follows: SQTIHQWPATLVQPVGSPLSLECTVEGTSNPNLYWYRQAAGRGLQLLFYSVGIGQISSEVPQNLSASRPQDRQFILSSKKLLLSDSGFYLCACPSGTHPDTQYFGPGTRLTVL.

In this sample, this clonotype turned up once. The genes are TRBV6-1 and TRBJ1-2; D might be TRBD1 (5 bases). V was trimmed by 1 base and J by 4 bases, leaving 7 bases between them. Germline lookup yields CDR1 MNHNS and CDR2 SASEGT. This CDR3 region has 13 residues. CDR3 bases: TGTGCCAGCAGTGAAGGGGGCGGCTATGGCTACACCTTC. Translated: CASSEGGGYGYTF.

This clonotype was seen only a few times. This chain uses TRBV20-1 with TRBJ2-5, with D perhaps TRBD2 (5 bases). V was trimmed by 4 bases and J by 5 bases, leaving 11 bases between them. CDR3 length equals 12 residues. Germline CDR1 is DFQATT and CDR2 is SNEGSKA (reference sequence). The CDR3: CSANGVQETQYF. CDR3 coding DNA: TGCAGTGCTAACGGGGTTCAGGAGACCCAGTACTTC.

The chain recombines TRBV6-5 with TRBJ2-3; 12 nucleotides line up with TRBD1. The CDR3 covers 15 residues. Germline CDR1 reads MNHEY; CDR2 reads SVGAGI. The V gene end was trimmed by 4 bases and the J gene end by 11 bases; junction bases not matched to a gene: 10. CDR3 coding DNA: TGTGCCAGCAGTTCCGGGACAGGGGGCGCGCGGGGGCAGTATTTT. It codes for CASSSGTGGARGQYF.

The chain has TRBV20-1 and TRBJ2-2; D uncertain. V was pared by 5 bases and J by 7 bases, with 14 bases between. The V gene's germline CDR1 is DFQATT and CDR2 SNEGSKA (reference sequence). The CDR3 runs to 13 residues. The DNA for the CDR3 is TGCAGTGCTCGATGGGGTAGCAGCGGGGAGCTGTTTTTT. Residues: CSARWGSSGELFF.

The rearrangement uses TRBV20-1 and TRBJ2-1, with 10 bases aligning to TRBD2. The CDR3 loop spans 14 amino acids. Germline CDR1 is DFQATT and CDR2 is SNEGSKA (reference sequence). CDR3 sequence reads: CRALRLAGYNEQFF. CDR3 nucleotides: TGCAGAGCTTTAAGACTAGCGGGTTACAATGAGCAGTTCTTC.

The genes are TRBV7-2 and TRBJ2-7; 8 bases match TRBD1. Losses at the gene ends were 1 base for V and 4 bases for J; bases not matched to a gene: 6. CDR3 length: 15 residues. Germline CDR1 and CDR2: SGHTA and FQGNSA. The CDR3 region is CASSLGRDRPYEQYF. The CDR3 coding sequence is TGTGCCAGCAGCTTAGGCCGGGACAGGCCGTACGAGCAGTACTTC.

This sequence joins TRBV6-1 and TRBJ1-6; the D gene is possibly TRBD1 (5 bases). Germline lookup yields CDR1 MNHNS and CDR2 SASEGT. The CDR3 covers 18 residues. V lost 2 bases and J 0 bases, leaving 14 bases between the germline ends. The DNA of the CDR3 is TGTGCCAGCAGTGAATTTGTGGCGAGGGGCTCCTATAATTCACCCCTCCACTTT. Amino acids: CASSEFVARGSYNSPLHF.